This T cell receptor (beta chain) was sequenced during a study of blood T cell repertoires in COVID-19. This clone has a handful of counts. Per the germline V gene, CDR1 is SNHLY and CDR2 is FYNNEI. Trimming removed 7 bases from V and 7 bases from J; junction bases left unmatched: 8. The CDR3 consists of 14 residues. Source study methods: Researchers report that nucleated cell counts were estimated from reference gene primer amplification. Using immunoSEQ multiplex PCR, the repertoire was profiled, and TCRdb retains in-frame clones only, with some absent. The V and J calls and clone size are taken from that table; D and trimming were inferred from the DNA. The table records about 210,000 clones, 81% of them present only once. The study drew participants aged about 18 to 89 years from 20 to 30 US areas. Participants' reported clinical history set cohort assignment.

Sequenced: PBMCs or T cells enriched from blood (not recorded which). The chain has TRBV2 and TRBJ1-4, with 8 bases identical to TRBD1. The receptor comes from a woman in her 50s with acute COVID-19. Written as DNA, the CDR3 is TGTGCCAGCACCGAGGACAGGGTCGTTGAAAAACTGTTTTTT. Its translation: CASTEDRVVEKLFF.